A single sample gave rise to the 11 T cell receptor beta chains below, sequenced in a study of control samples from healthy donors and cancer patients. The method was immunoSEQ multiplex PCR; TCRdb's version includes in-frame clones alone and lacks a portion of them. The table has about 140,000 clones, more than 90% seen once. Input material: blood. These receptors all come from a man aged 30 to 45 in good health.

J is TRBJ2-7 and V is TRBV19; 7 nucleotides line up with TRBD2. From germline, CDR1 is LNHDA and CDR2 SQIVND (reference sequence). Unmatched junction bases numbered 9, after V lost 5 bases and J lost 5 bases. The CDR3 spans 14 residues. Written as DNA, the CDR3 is TGTGCCAGTAGTTCCCGACGGGGGGTCAACGAGCAGTACTTC. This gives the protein CASSSRRGVNEQYF.

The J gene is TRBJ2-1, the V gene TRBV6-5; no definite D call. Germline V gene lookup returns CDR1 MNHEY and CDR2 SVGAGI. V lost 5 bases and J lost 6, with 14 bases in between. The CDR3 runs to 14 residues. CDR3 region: CASSPIRAGNEQFF. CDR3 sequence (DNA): TGTGCCAGCAGTCCCATTAGGGCCGGCAATGAGCAGTTCTTC.

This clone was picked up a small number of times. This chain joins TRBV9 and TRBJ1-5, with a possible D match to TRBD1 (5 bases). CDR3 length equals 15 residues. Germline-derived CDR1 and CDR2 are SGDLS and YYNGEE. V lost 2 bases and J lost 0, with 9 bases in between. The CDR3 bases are TGTGCCAGCAGCGTTTCAGGGAATAGCAATCAGCCCCAGCATTTT. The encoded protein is CASSVSGNSNQPQHF.

CDR3 sequence reads: CASSQARQGDTEAFF. Here the CDR3 DNA reads TGCGCCAGCAGTCAAGCCAGACAGGGGGACACTGAAGCTTTCTTT. The chain has TRBV23-1 and TRBJ1-1; 9 bases are shared with TRBD1. TRBV23-1 is known as an ORF, though its function is uncertain. With V trimmed by 2 bases and J by 3 bases, 4 bases remained unmatched. The CDR3 totals 15 residues.

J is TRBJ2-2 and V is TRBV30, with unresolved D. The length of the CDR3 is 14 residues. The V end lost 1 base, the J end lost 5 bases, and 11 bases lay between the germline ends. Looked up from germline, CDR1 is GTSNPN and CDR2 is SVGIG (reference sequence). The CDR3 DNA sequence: TGTGCCTGGAGTGGTTCGGCGCCTACCGGGGAGCTGTTTTTT. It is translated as CAWSGSAPTGELFF.

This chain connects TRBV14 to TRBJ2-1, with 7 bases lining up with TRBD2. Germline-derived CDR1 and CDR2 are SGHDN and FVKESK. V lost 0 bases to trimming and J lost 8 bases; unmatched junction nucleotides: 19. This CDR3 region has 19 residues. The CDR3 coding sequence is TGTGCCAGCAGCCAAGATTGGATTAGCGGGTTAGTATTATCCCATGAGCAGTTCTTC. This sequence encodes CASSQDWISGLVLSHEQFF.

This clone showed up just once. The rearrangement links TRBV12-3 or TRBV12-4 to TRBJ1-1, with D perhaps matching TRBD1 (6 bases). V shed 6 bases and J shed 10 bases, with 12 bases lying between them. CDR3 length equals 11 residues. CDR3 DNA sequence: TGTGCCAGCAGCGCAGGGGAGGTAGCTTTCTTT. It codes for CASSAGEVAFF.

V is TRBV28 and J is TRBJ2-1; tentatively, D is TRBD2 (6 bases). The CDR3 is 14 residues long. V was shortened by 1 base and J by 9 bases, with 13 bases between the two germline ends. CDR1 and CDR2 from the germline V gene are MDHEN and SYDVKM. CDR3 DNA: TGTGCCAGCAGTTTATTCTGGCAGGGAGGTGAGCAGTTCTTC. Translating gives CASSLFWQGGEQFF.

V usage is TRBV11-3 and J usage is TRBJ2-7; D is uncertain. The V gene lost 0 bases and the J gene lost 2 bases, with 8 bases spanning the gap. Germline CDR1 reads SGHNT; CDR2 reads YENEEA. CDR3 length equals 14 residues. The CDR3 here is CASSLEFQTYEQYF. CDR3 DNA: TGTGCCAGCAGCTTAGAGTTTCAGACCTACGAGCAGTACTTC.

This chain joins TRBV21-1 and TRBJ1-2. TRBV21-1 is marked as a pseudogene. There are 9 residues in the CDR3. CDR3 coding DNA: TGTGCCAGCAGTGGTGGCTACACCTTC. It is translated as CASSGGYTF.

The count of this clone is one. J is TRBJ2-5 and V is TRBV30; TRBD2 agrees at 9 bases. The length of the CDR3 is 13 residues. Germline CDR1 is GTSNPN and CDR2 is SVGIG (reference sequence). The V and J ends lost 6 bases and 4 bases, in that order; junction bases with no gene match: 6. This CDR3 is CACPRGGGETQYF. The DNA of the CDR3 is TGTGCCTGTCCCCGCGGGGGGGGAGAGACCCAGTACTTC.